These T cell receptor beta chains were read from a single sample in a study of post-analysis software for immune sequencing data. TCRdb independently ran MiXCR on the PCR reads; one entry per CDR3 protein. The top ten clones hold roughly 0.53% of a sample with approximately 730,000 distinct CDR3 sequences, 25% to 30% of them seen once. Sequenced material: blood. These receptors came from a girl under 18 with multiple sclerosis. Each CDR3 is given with its conserved first and last residue. The D gene is left open where the match is weak. Not all rows give a size; the values are once, few, many and, for expanded clones, a class.

V: TRBV4-1; size: .; J: TRBJ2-7; D: .; DNA: TGCGCCAGCAGCCAAAGGTCGGGATCCCCCTACGAGCAGTACTTC; CDR3: CASSQRSGSPYEQYF
V: TRBV29-1; size: .; J: TRBJ1-1; D: .; DNA: TGCAGCGTTGGGGGGGTGAACACTGAAGTTTTCTTT; CDR3: CSVGGVNTEVFF
V: TRBV12-3/TRBV12-4; size: few; J: TRBJ2-3; D: .; DNA: TGTGCCAGCAGTTTTGGCTCGCAGGGGCCACGATGGGATACGCAGTATTTT; CDR3: CASSFGSQGPRWDTQYF
V: TRBV2; size: .; J: TRBJ2-1; D: .; DNA: TGTGCCAGCAGCCTATGGGACAGTTGGGGAGGTGAGCAGTTCTTC; CDR3: CASSLWDSWGGEQFF
V: TRBV25-1; size: .; J: TRBJ1-6; D: .; DNA: TGTGCCAGCAGTGATATGCCCGATTATAATTCACCCCTCCACTTT; CDR3: CASSDMPDYNSPLHF
V: TRBV6-2/TRBV6-3; size: few; J: TRBJ2-7; D: TRBD2; DNA: TGTGCCAGCAGTTACAGGGCGGGAGCGGACGAGCAGTACTTC; CDR3: CASSYRAGADEQYF
V: TRBV24-1; size: once; J: TRBJ1-6; D: .; DNA: TGTGCCACCAGTGGCGCCAGGGTCAAGAATTCACCCCTCCACTTT; CDR3: CATSGARVKNSPLHF
V: TRBV27; size: few; J: TRBJ2-7; D: TRBD1; DNA: TGTGCCAGCAGTCGCCCCGGGGAAGGGGACAGGGGGCGCAGGAACGAGCAGTACTTC; CDR3: CASSRPGEGDRGRRNEQYF
V: TRBV7-9; size: .; J: TRBJ2-1; D: .; DNA: TGTGCCAGCAGCTTATGGGCAGGGCAGAGCTCCTACAATGAGCAGTTCTTC; CDR3: CASSLWAGQSSYNEQFF
V: TRBV12-3/TRBV12-4; size: .; J: TRBJ1-5; D: .; DNA: TGTGCCAGCAGTTTAGTTTTGGGGCCCGCTTCTGATCAGCCCCAGCATTTT; CDR3: CASSLVLGPASDQPQHF
V: TRBV10-3; size: .; J: TRBJ2-7; D: .; DNA: TGTGCCATCAGTGAGTCTCTCGGACACAACTACGAGCAGTACTTC; CDR3: CAISESLGHNYEQYF
V: TRBV6-2/TRBV6-3; size: .; J: TRBJ1-4; D: .; DNA: TGTGCCAGCAGTTACCGGTCGTCCGGGGATGAAAAACTGTTTTTT; CDR3: CASSYRSSGDEKLFF
V: TRBV28; size: .; J: TRBJ2-5; D: TRBD2; DNA: TGTGCCAGCAGTTTCCCTTTCGGGAGGATAGAAGAGACCCAGTACTTC; CDR3: CASSFPFGRIEETQYF
V: TRBV4-1; size: .; J: TRBJ2-3; D: TRBD2; DNA: TGCGCCAGCAGCCAGAGACTAGCGGGGGGGGCAGATACGCAGTATTTT; CDR3: CASSQRLAGGADTQYF
V: TRBV12-3/TRBV12-4; size: .; J: TRBJ2-7; D: TRBD1; DNA: TGTGCCAGCAGTTTTACAGGGGGCCTGCGGGAGCAGTACTTC; CDR3: CASSFTGGLREQYF
V: TRBV20-1; size: .; J: TRBJ2-7; D: .; DNA: TGCAGTGTCCAGGGCGTGAATAACGAGCAGTACTTC; CDR3: CSVQGVNNEQYF
V: TRBV28; size: .; J: TRBJ2-7; D: .; DNA: TGTGCCAGCAGTTCGGGACTCGACTACGAGCAGTACTTC; CDR3: CASSSGLDYEQYF
V: TRBV20-1; size: .; J: TRBJ2-2; D: TRBD1; DNA: TGCAGTGCTCGGGACAGCTACACCGGGGAGCTGTTTTTT; CDR3: CSARDSYTGELFF
V: TRBV7-2; size: few; J: TRBJ1-1; D: TRBD1; DNA: TGTGCCAGCAGCTCCTGGGACAGCGGTAACACTGAAGCTTTCTTT; CDR3: CASSSWDSGNTEAFF
V: TRBV5-1; size: few; J: TRBJ2-1; D: .; DNA: TGCGCCAGCAGCTTGGGGGGGCTAAACAATGAGCAGTTCTTC; CDR3: CASSLGGLNNEQFF
V: TRBV27; size: few; J: TRBJ2-3; D: TRBD2; DNA: TGTGCCAGCAGCCACATTACCGGGACTAGCGGGTCAGATACGCAGTATTTT; CDR3: CASSHITGTSGSDTQYF
V: TRBV12-3/TRBV12-4; size: .; J: TRBJ1-1; D: .; DNA: TGTGCCAGCAGCTCCAGGCGGACGAACACTGAAGCTTTCTTT; CDR3: CASSSRRTNTEAFF
V: TRBV15; size: few; J: TRBJ2-3; D: .; DNA: TGTGCCACCAGCAGAGGGATGGCGGCCACAGATACGCAGTATTTT; CDR3: CATSRGMAATDTQYF
V: TRBV27; size: .; J: TRBJ1-5; D: .; DNA: TGTGCCAGAGGGGGACGCCAGCCCCAGCATTTT; CDR3: CARGGRQPQHF
V: TRBV11-2; size: .; J: TRBJ2-7; D: .; DNA: TGTGCCAGCAGCCGTACAGTCAAGCAGTACTTC; CDR3: CASSRTVKQYF
V: TRBV5-1; size: .; J: TRBJ2-2; D: .; DNA: TGCGCCAGCAGCTTGACAGCTTCTGGGATAGCCGGGGAGCTGTTTTTT; CDR3: CASSLTASGIAGELFF
V: TRBV27; size: few; J: TRBJ2-5; D: TRBD1; DNA: TGTGCCAGCAGTTCCTCAAGGACAGGGGGTGTAGTTGGAGAGACCCAGTACTTC; CDR3: CASSSSRTGGVVGETQYF
V: TRBV20-1; size: many; J: TRBJ2-5; D: .; DNA: TGCAGTGCTAGCGCGCCCGCGACCCAGTACTTC; CDR3: CSASAPATQYF
V: TRBV15; size: .; J: TRBJ2-1; D: TRBD2; DNA: TGTGCCACCAGCGGCGGGGGGCGCGGTGGTATAGGCTCCTACAATGAGCAGTTCTTC; CDR3: CATSGGGRGGIGSYNEQFF
V: TRBV4-1; size: .; J: TRBJ2-7; D: TRBD2; DNA: TGCGCCAGCAGCCAGGTACTAGCGGGAGACAGCGACGAGCAGTACTTC; CDR3: CASSQVLAGDSDEQYF
V: TRBV29-1; size: few; J: TRBJ2-5; D: TRBD1; DNA: TGCAGCGTTGTCGGAGACAGGGGACAAGAGACCCAGTACTTC; CDR3: CSVVGDRGQETQYF
V: TRBV24-1; size: .; J: TRBJ1-2; D: .; DNA: TGTGCCACCAGTGATTTCTCGGGGGCCGATGGCTACACCTTC; CDR3: CATSDFSGADGYTF
V: TRBV20-1; size: .; J: TRBJ2-1; D: TRBD1; DNA: TGCAGTGTTCTCAGGGGGTTACTCTACAATGAGCAGTTCTTC; CDR3: CSVLRGLLYNEQFF
V: TRBV6-5; size: many; J: TRBJ2-7; D: .; DNA: TGTGCCAGCAGCCGGGTATCCTACGAGCAGTACTTC; CDR3: CASSRVSYEQYF
V: TRBV29-1; size: .; J: TRBJ1-1; D: .; DNA: TGCAGCGTTAACAGGTTCATGAACACTGAAGCTTTCTTT; CDR3: CSVNRFMNTEAFF
V: TRBV20-1; size: .; J: TRBJ2-3; D: .; DNA: TGCAGTGCTAGAGCTAACCGACGGCGGAGTAGTCCCTCCTTCACAGATACGCAGTATTTT; CDR3: CSARANRRRSSPSFTDTQYF
V: TRBV18; size: .; J: TRBJ2-5; D: .; DNA: TGTGCCAGCTCACCACTCTCAGAAGCGGAGACCCAGTACTTC; CDR3: CASSPLSEAETQYF
V: TRBV25-1; size: few; J: TRBJ2-5; D: TRBD2; DNA: TGTGCCAGCAGTGAATGGGGGGGAGGAGATCAAGAGACCCAGTACTTC; CDR3: CASSEWGGGDQETQYF
V: TRBV29-1; size: few; J: TRBJ1-2; D: .; DNA: TGCAGCGTTGACCCAGGGATCTATGGCTACACCTTC; CDR3: CSVDPGIYGYTF
V: TRBV6-2/TRBV6-3; size: few; J: TRBJ2-7; D: TRBD2; DNA: TGTGCCAGCAGTTTACTAGCGGGAGTGAACGAGCAGTACTTC; CDR3: CASSLLAGVNEQYF
V: TRBV20-1; size: .; J: TRBJ2-1; D: TRBD2; DNA: TGCAGTGCTAGAGCACCAGCGGGGGGCCTTTACAATGAGCAGTTCTTC; CDR3: CSARAPAGGLYNEQFF
V: TRBV12-3/TRBV12-4; size: .; J: TRBJ1-5; D: .; DNA: TGTGCCAGCAGTTTAGAGACAGGCGCCAGCAATCAGCCCCAGCATTTT; CDR3: CASSLETGASNQPQHF